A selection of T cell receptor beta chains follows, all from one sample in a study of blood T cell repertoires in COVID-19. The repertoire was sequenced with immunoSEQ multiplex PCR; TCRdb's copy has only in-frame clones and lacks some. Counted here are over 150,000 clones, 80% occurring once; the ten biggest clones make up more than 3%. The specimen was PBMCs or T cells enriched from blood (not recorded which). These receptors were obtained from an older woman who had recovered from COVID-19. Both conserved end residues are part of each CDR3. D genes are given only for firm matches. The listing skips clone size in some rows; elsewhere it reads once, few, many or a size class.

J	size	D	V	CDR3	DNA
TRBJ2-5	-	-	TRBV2	CASTGFGGPETQYF	TGTGCCAGCACTGGCTTTGGAGGGCCGGAGACCCAGTACTTC
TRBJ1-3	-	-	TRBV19	CASSTYSLSGNTIYF	TGTGCCAGTAGTACTTACTCACTTTCCGGAAACACCATATATTTT
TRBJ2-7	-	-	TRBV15	CATSRDTRGWAYEQYF	TGTGCCACCAGCAGAGATACCCGCGGGTGGGCCTACGAGCAGTACTTC
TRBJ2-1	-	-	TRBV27	CASSTSQYNEQFF	TGTGCCAGCAGTACTTCACAGTACAATGAGCAGTTCTTC
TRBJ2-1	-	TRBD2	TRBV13	CASSFGRVSYNEQFF	TGTGCCAGCAGCTTTGGGAGGGTTTCCTACAATGAGCAGTTCTTC
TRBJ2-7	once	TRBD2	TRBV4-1	CASSQFSSGETYEQYF	TGCGCCAGCAGCCAATTTTCCAGCGGGGAGACCTACGAGCAGTACTTC
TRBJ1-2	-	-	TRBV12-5	CASGFGRLRDYGYTF	TGTGCTAGTGGTTTTGGGCGTCTTCGAGACTATGGCTACACCTTC
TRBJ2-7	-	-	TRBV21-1	CASTYYGGRTYEQYF	TGTGCCAGCACCTATTACGGGGGTAGGACCTACGAGCAGTACTTC
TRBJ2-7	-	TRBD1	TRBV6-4	CASSETGGSDEQYF	TGTGCCAGCAGTGAAACAGGGGGCTCGGACGAGCAGTACTTC
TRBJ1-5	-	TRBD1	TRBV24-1	CATSPGTESNQPQHF	TGTGCCACCAGTCCCGGGACAGAGAGCAATCAGCCCCAGCATTTT
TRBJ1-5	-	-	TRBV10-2	CASSERSNQPQHF	TGCGCCAGCAGTGAGCGTAGCAATCAGCCCCAGCATTTT
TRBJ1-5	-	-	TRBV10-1	CASTASSGNQPQHF	TGCGCCAGCACTGCATCGTCGGGCAATCAGCCCCAGCATTTT
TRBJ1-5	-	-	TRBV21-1	CASSKALLGTDSNQPQHF	TGTGCCAGCAGCAAAGCGCTTTTGGGGACAGATAGCAATCAGCCCCAGCATTTT
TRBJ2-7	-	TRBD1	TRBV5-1	CASSRRTGQASYEQYF	TGCGCCAGCAGCCGCCGGACGGGACAGGCCTCCTACGAGCAGTACTTC
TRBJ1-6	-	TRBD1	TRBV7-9	CASSLTGGSPLHF	TGTGCCAGCAGCTTAACAGGGGGGTCACCCCTCCACTTT
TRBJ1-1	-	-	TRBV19	CASSTPPPAGTEAFF	TGTGCCAGTAGTACCCCTCCGCCTGCCGGCACTGAAGCTTTCTTT
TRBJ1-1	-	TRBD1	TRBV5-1	CASSWDRVSAEAFF	TGCGCCAGCAGCTGGGACAGGGTAAGCGCTGAAGCTTTCTTT
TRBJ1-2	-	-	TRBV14	CASSQREGSLYGYTF	TGTGCCAGCAGCCAAAGGGAGGGGTCCCTCTATGGCTACACCTTC
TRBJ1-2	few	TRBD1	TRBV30	CAWRKQGVQDGYTF	TGTGCCTGGAGAAAACAGGGGGTTCAGGATGGCTACACCTTC
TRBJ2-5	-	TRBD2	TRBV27	CASSWGAGGTKTQYF	TGTGCCAGCAGTTGGGGTGCGGGGGGGACCAAGACCCAGTACTTC
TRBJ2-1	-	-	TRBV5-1	CASSQGSFSYNEQFF	TGCGCCAGCAGCCAGGGCTCGTTCTCCTACAATGAGCAGTTCTTC
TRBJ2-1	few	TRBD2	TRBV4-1	CASSPTLAGVYNEQFF	TGCGCCAGCAGCCCGACCCTAGCGGGGGTCTACAATGAGCAGTTCTTC
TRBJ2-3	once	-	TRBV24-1	CATSDAPGVTQYF	TGTGCCACCAGTGATGCCCCGGGGGTTACGCAGTATTTT
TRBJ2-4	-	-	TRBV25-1	CASSDRLQTKNIQYF	TGTGCCAGCAGTGATCGCTTACAGACCAAAAACATTCAGTACTTC
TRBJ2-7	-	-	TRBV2	CASRLRGPYEQYF	TGTGCCAGCAGATTGCGGGGCCCCTACGAGCAGTACTTC
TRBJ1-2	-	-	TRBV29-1	CSAVDRGYTF	TGCAGCGCAGTTGACAGAGGCTACACCTTC
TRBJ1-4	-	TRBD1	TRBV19	CASSNRQGANEKLFF	TGTGCCAGTAGTAATCGACAGGGAGCTAATGAAAAACTGTTTTTT
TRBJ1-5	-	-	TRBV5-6	CASSFGGSNQPQHF	TGTGCCAGCAGCTTTGGCGGGAGCAATCAGCCCCAGCATTTT
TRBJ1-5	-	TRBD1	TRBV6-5	CASKETGDQPQHF	TGTGCCAGCAAGGAGACAGGGGATCAGCCCCAGCATTTT
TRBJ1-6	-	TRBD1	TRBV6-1	CASSEIGTGVSPLHF	TGTGCCAGCAGTGAAATAGGGACAGGGGTATCACCCCTCCACTTT
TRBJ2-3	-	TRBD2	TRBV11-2	CASSGFHSGGALDTQYF	TGTGCCAGCAGCGGATTTCATAGCGGGGGTGCATTAGATACGCAGTATTTT
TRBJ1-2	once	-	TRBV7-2	CASSLGYGDGYTF	TGTGCCAGCAGCTTAGGATACGGAGATGGCTACACCTTC
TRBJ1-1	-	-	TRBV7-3	CASSLYGGDAAEAFF	TGTGCCAGCAGCCTATATGGAGGGGACGCCGCTGAAGCTTTCTTT
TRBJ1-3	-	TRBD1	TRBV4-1	CASSQGTGAGNTIYF	TGCGCCAGCAGCCAAGGGACAGGGGCCGGAAACACCATATATTTT
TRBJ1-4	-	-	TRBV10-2	CASSEGGGEKLFF	TGCGCCAGCAGTGAGGGGGGCGGCGAAAAACTGTTTTTT
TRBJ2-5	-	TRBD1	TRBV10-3	CAIKPTGTGGETQYF	TGTGCCATTAAACCAACCGGGACAGGGGGCGAGACCCAGTACTTC
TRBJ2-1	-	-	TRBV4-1	CASSQRLTGYNEQFF	TGCGCCAGCAGCCAAAGACTCACCGGCTACAATGAGCAGTTCTTC
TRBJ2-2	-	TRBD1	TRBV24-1	CATRGDRGSTGELFF	TGTGCCACCAGGGGGGACAGGGGGTCAACCGGGGAGCTGTTTTTT
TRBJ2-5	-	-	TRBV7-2	CASSSGQQETQYF	TGTGCCAGCAGCTCCGGACAGCAAGAGACCCAGTACTTC
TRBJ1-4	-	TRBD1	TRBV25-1	CASSERGQGKLFF	TGTGCCAGCAGTGAACGTGGACAGGGGAAACTGTTTTTT
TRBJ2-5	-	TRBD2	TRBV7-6	CASSLASGGAGQETQYF	TGTGCCAGCAGCTTGGCTAGCGGGGGGGCCGGGCAAGAGACCCAGTACTTC
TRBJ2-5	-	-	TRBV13	CASSEGAQETQYF	TGTGCCAGCAGCGAAGGGGCTCAAGAGACCCAGTACTTC
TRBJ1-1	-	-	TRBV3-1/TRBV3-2	CASSHTLAEAFF	TGTGCCAGCAGTCACACGCTGGCTGAAGCTTTCTTT
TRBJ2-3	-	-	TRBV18	CASSPVSSTDTQYF	TGTGCCAGCTCACCAGTGTCTAGCACAGATACGCAGTATTTT
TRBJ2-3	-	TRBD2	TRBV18	CASSPPRLAGVADTQYF	TGTGCCAGCTCACCACCGAGGCTAGCGGGGGTAGCAGATACGCAGTATTTT
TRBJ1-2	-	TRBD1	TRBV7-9	CASSPTATGFNGYTF	TGTGCCAGCAGCCCCACCGCGACAGGGTTTAATGGCTACACCTTC
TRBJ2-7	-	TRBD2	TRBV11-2	CASIPTLTSDEQYF	TGTGCCAGCATCCCGACACTGACTAGCGACGAGCAGTACTTC